The clone carrying this T cell receptor (beta chain) has a single count. Its cognate antigen is unknown. Profiled with immunoSEQ multiplex PCR; TCRdb holds only in-frame clones, not every one. The data hold around 75,000 clones, with around 90% observed a single time. CDR1 is SEHNR, CDR2 FQNEAQ, per germline (reference sequence). The V gene lost 5 bases and the J gene lost 6 bases, with 14 bases spanning the gap. The CDR3 runs 13 residues. The data stem from a study of OX40 agonist ivuxolimab in advanced cancers. Background on the study: Patients were treated with intravenous ivuxolimab, dosed at 0.01 to 10 mg/kg and infused every 2 weeks. Points from the study as a whole: Partial responders dosed at 0.1-3.0 mg/kg displayed clonal expansion ranking among the lowest. CD4+ and CD8+ blood T cells expanded clonally by week 6 at 0.1 to 3.0 mg/kg. The authors did not determine the antigen specificity of the expanded peripheral T cells.

The chain carries TRBV7-9 and TRBJ2-7, with D perhaps TRBD2 (7 bases). The input for sequencing was CD4+ or CD8+ T cells sorted from blood, taken in a trial of the OX40 agonist ivuxolimab. This TCR was recovered from an adult with an advanced solid tumor such as melanoma, head and neck, liver or kidney cancer. The CDR3 sequence: CASSRDGGREQYF. The CDR3 DNA is TGTGCCAGCAGCCGCGACGGGGGGCGCGAGCAGTACTTC.